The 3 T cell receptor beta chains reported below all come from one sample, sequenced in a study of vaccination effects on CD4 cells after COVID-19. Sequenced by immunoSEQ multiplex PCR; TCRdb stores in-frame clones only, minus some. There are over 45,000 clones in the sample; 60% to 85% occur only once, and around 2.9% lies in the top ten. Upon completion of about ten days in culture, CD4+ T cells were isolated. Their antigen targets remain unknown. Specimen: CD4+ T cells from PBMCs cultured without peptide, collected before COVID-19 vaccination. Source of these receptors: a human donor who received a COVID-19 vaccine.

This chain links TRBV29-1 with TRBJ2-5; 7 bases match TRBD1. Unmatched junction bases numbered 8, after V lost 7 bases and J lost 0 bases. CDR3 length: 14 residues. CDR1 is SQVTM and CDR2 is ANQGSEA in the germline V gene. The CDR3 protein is CSGQGRFNQETQYF. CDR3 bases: TGCAGCGGACAGGGAAGATTTAACCAAGAGACCCAGTACTTC.

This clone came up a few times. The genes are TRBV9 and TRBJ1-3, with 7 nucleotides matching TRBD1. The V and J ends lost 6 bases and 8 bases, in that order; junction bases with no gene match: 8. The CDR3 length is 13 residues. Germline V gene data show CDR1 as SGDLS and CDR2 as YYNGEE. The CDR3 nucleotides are TGTGCCAGCAACCGACAGGGCGCGGACACCATATATTTT. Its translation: CASNRQGADTIYF.

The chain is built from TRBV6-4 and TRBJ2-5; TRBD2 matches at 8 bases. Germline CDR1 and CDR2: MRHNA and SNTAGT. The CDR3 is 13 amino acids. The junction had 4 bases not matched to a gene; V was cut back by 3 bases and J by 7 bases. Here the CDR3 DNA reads TGTGCCAGCAGTGAGTTAGCGGGGACGACCCAGTACTTC. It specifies CASSELAGTTQYF.